This T cell receptor beta chain was obtained from a study of CD8 T cells in ankylosing spondylitis. Germline values: CDR1 DFQATT, CDR2 SNEGSKA (reference sequence). CDR3 size: 14 residues. Trimming shortened V by 5 bases and J by 0 bases, and 12 bases separated the two germline ends. Using quantitative 5'-RACE with molecular barcodes, the authors made TCR beta libraries. TCRdb passed the 5' RACE reads through MiXCR, listing each CDR3 protein once. The sample yields around 340,000 distinct CDR3 sequences, roughly 14% seen once. The material sequenced was blood, either unsorted or a sorted T cell fraction (not recorded which). This receptor was obtained from a male donor with ankylosing spondylitis or in good health (not recorded which). The J gene is TRBJ2-3, the V gene TRBV20-1; D not certain. The DNA for the CDR3 is TGCAGTGCTGCGTTTGGGTCGAGCACAGATACGCAGTATTTT. Translated, it gives CSAAFGSSTDTQYF.